This T cell receptor beta chain emerged from a study of cytomegalovirus exposure and HLA in healthy donors. PCR used 60 Vbeta primers and 13 Jbeta primers. TCRdb's copy holds only in-frame clones and misses some; the assay was immunoSEQ multiplex PCR. The table shows approximately 37,000 clones, with 70% to 75% occurring only once. A word on this clone: Its target is unknown.

General study points: TCR beta chains numbering 164 were designated cytomegalovirus-associated. Within a later analysis, the majority of CMV-associated TCR beta chains appeared HLA-restricted. Rarity held for most TCR sequences, but there were some public TCRs that occurred in many donors.

The receptor's source is a man aged 25-45 years in good health and CMV-seronegative. The source material was PBMCs.

CDR3 bases: TGCGCCAGCAGCCAAGGTGGACTAGCGGGGGTCGGCACCGGGGAGCTGTTTTTT. Protein sequence: CASSQGGLAGVGTGELFF. The V and J genes are TRBV4-1 and TRBJ2-2; the match to TRBD2 covers 13 bases. With 1 base clipped from V and 4 bases from J, the junction kept 6 bases outside the gene matches. Germline values: CDR1 MGHRA, CDR2 YSYEKL. The CDR3 is 18 residues long.